This T cell receptor (beta chain) appears in the sequencing data of a study of regulatory T cells in long-lasting Graves disease. As concerns this clonotype: Its antigen remains unknown.

Study-level results: Among samples with persistent disease, TRBV28, TRBJ1-2 and TRBJ2-5 were favored.

TCR beta libraries were built with iRepertoire HTBI primers and Arm-PCR of CDR3 regions. Authors' processing steps: Overall, samples carried roughly 60 TRBV and 14 TRBJ segments. Each CDR3 protein is one row after TCRdb ran MiXCR on the multiplex PCR reads. The V and J calls, along with clone size, are taken from TCRdb and not from the paper's own processing. The table shows approximately 560,000 distinct CDR3 sequences, with 15% to 20% occurring only once. The V end lost 3 bases, the J end lost 0 bases, and 11 bases lay between the germline ends. In germline, CDR1 is MRHNA, CDR2 SNTAGT. The CDR3 consists of 15 residues. This sample's time point: newly diagnosed GD, antithyroid drugs for less than 3 months. After RNA was extracted from PBMCs, the TCR library was made from it. Graves' disease was diagnosed by American Thyroid Association guidelines. This same sample was also taken into another study, of T cells in Graves' hyperthyroidism and ophthalmopathy.

Specimen: peripheral blood mononuclear cells (PBMCs), collected at new diagnosis, from a patient treated with antithyroid drugs. The gene calls are TRBV6-4 and TRBJ1-2, with D possibly TRBD1 on 6 matching bases. The receptor was isolated from a man aged 18 to 30 with Graves disease. Here the CDR3 reads CASSDRGNSNYGYTF. The CDR3 DNA sequence: TGTGCCAGCAGTGATAGGGGGAATTCTAACTATGGCTACACCTTC.